These T cell receptor beta chains were read from a single sample in a study of OX40 agonist ivuxolimab in advanced cancers. Clones were read by immunoSEQ multiplex PCR, and TCRdb kept only the in-frame ones, dropping some. Altogether 95,000 to 150,000 clones are present, 85% to 95% being singletons, with the ten largest covering approximately 0.15%. Source: CD4+ or CD8+ T cells sorted from blood, taken in a trial of the OX40 agonist ivuxolimab. Every receptor here comes from an adult with an advanced solid tumor such as melanoma, head and neck, liver or kidney cancer. The CDR3 runs from the conserved cysteine through the conserved F or W. D genes are given only for firm matches. Only some rows state a clone size, as once, few, many or a class for expanded clones.

clone size	CDR3 length	J gene	D gene	V gene	CDR3 protein	CDR3 DNA
NA	13	TRBJ2-7	NA	TRBV19	CASSILTRGEQYF	TGTGCCAGTAGTATCCTCACCAGAGGCGAGCAGTACTTC
NA	15	TRBJ2-7	NA	TRBV28	CASSPKGQNPRKQYF	TGTGCCAGCAGTCCAAAGGGACAAAACCCTCGAAAGCAGTACTTC
NA	11	TRBJ2-1	NA	TRBV20-1	CSAKAYNEQFF	TGCAGTGCGAAGGCCTACAATGAGCAGTTCTTC
NA	15	TRBJ2-3	NA	TRBV7-8	CASSWQQFRGDTQYF	TGTGCCAGCAGCTGGCAACAATTTAGGGGAGATACGCAGTATTTT
NA	13	TRBJ1-1	NA	TRBV7-6	CASSSNRNTEAFF	TGTGCCAGCAGCTCGAACAGGAACACTGAAGCTTTCTTT
NA	15	TRBJ2-7	NA	TRBV5-4	CASSPLAGSSPEQYF	TGTGCCAGCAGCCCTCTTGCGGGGTCTAGCCCCGAGCAGTACTTC
NA	15	TRBJ2-1	TRBD2	TRBV2	CASSDRGLLLDEQFF	TGTGCCAGCAGTGATAGGGGACTACTCCTAGATGAGCAGTTCTTC
NA	14	TRBJ1-1	TRBD1	TRBV2	CASPQGQGAPGAFF	TGTGCCAGCCCTCAAGGACAGGGGGCGCCCGGAGCTTTCTTT
NA	12	TRBJ2-7	TRBD2	TRBV7-8	CASSLGTTEQYF	TGTGCCAGCAGCCTCGGGACTACCGAGCAGTACTTC
NA	12	TRBJ1-2	NA	TRBV6-5	CASSNTGYGYTF	TGTGCCAGCAGCAACACGGGCTATGGCTACACCTTC
NA	15	TRBJ2-1	TRBD2	TRBV6-6	CASSAGLAGGTEQFF	TGTGCCAGCAGTGCAGGACTAGCGGGAGGTACCGAGCAGTTCTTC
NA	14	TRBJ2-3	TRBD1	TRBV19	CASSTRTGKDTQYF	TGTGCCAGTAGTACCAGGACAGGAAAAGATACGCAGTATTTT
NA	17	TRBJ2-5	TRBD2	TRBV4-1	CASSLRGASGGRETQYF	TGCGCCAGCAGCCTCAGGGGGGCTAGCGGGGGTAGGGAGACCCAGTACTTC
NA	14	TRBJ1-2	NA	TRBV6-5	CASSEELGRHGYTF	TGTGCCAGCAGTGAAGAATTAGGGCGGCATGGCTACACCTTC
NA	16	TRBJ2-7	TRBD2	TRBV7-9	CASSLSPGGASYEQYF	TGTGCCAGCAGCTTATCTCCCGGGGGGGCCTCCTACGAGCAGTACTTC
NA	15	TRBJ1-2	NA	TRBV5-4	CASSLGETVNYGYTF	TGTGCCAGCAGCTTGGGGGAGACAGTTAACTATGGCTACACCTTC
once	14	TRBJ1-5	NA	TRBV6-1	CASSAKPRDQPQHF	TGTGCCAGCAGTGCTAAACCCCGGGATCAGCCCCAGCATTTT
NA	14	TRBJ1-6	NA	TRBV15	CATSRGGGNSPLHF	TGTGCCACCAGCAGAGGGGGGGGGAATTCACCCCTCCACTTT
NA	14	TRBJ2-7	NA	TRBV28	CASSLQGGSYEQYF	TGTGCCAGCAGTCTACAGGGTGGCTCCTACGAGCAGTACTTC
NA	15	TRBJ1-5	NA	TRBV7-9	CASSNPGRVGQPQHF	TGTGCCAGCAGCAATCCAGGGAGGGTCGGTCAGCCCCAGCATTTT
NA	11	TRBJ1-1	NA	TRBV20-1	CSARELTEAFF	TGCAGTGCTAGAGAACTAACTGAAGCTTTCTTT
NA	15	TRBJ1-1	NA	TRBV28	CASSPHRTANTEAFF	TGTGCCAGCAGTCCCCACCGGACAGCGAACACTGAAGCTTTCTTT
NA	19	TRBJ2-1	TRBD2	TRBV5-6	CASSLPTGGLAGPGYEQFF	TGTGCCAGCAGCCTTCCCACCGGGGGACTAGCGGGCCCAGGGTATGAGCAGTTCTTC
NA	14	TRBJ1-3	NA	TRBV6-5	CASSYKGPENTIYF	TGTGCCAGCAGTTACAAAGGGCCCGAAAACACCATATATTTT
NA	14	TRBJ2-5	NA	TRBV18	CASSPIDGQETQYF	TGTGCCAGCTCCCCAATCGACGGACAAGAGACCCAGTACTTC
NA	14	TRBJ2-7	NA	TRBV15	CATSRDVGSYEQYF	TGTGCCACCAGCAGAGACGTGGGATCCTACGAGCAGTACTTC
NA	14	TRBJ2-5	TRBD1	TRBV9	CASSVPGQEETQYF	TGTGCCAGCAGCGTTCCGGGACAGGAAGAGACCCAGTACTTC
NA	13	TRBJ1-1	NA	TRBV6-5	CASSGIRGAEAFF	TGTGCCAGCAGTGGCATTAGAGGGGCTGAAGCTTTCTTT
NA	13	TRBJ1-4	NA	TRBV6-6	CASSYRGEEKLFF	TGTGCCAGCAGTTACAGGGGGGAAGAAAAACTGTTTTTT
NA	14	TRBJ2-7	TRBD1	TRBV7-8	CASSFPGQGREQYF	TGTGCCAGCAGCTTCCCGGGACAGGGTCGTGAGCAGTACTTC
NA	15	TRBJ2-3	TRBD2	TRBV7-3	CASSLTSGNTDTQYF	TGTGCCAGCAGCTTAACTAGCGGGAACACAGATACGCAGTATTTT
NA	14	TRBJ1-4	NA	TRBV14	CASSQVGAGEKLFF	TGTGCCAGCAGCCAAGTTGGCGCTGGAGAAAAACTGTTTTTT
once	14	TRBJ1-5	NA	TRBV27	CAGSLQGSNQPQHF	TGTGCCGGCAGTCTACAGGGCAGCAATCAGCCCCAGCATTTT
NA	14	TRBJ2-6	NA	TRBV27	CASSRPGRSLVLTF	TGTGCCAGCAGTCGGCCGGGACGGTCCCTCGTCCTGACTTTC
NA	14	TRBJ1-1	TRBD1	TRBV6-6	CASSRTDRGHGAFF	TGTGCCAGCAGCCGGACTGACAGGGGGCATGGAGCTTTCTTT
NA	16	TRBJ1-1	TRBD1	TRBV5-1	CASSPVTGAPNTEAFF	TGCGCCAGCAGCCCCGTGACAGGGGCCCCGAACACTGAAGCTTTCTTT
NA	15	TRBJ2-1	NA	TRBV5-1	CASSLGGGTINEQFF	TGCGCCAGCAGCTTGGGTGGGGGCACTATAAATGAGCAGTTCTTC
NA	15	TRBJ1-3	TRBD1	TRBV6-5	CASSYDRDFGNTIYF	TGTGCCAGCAGTTACGACAGGGATTTTGGAAACACCATATATTTT
NA	13	TRBJ1-2	NA	TRBV11-1	CASSHPGAYGYTF	TGTGCCAGCAGTCATCCAGGGGCCTATGGCTACACCTTC
few	13	TRBJ1-2	NA	TRBV5-3	CARSLDPFEGYTF	TGTGCCAGAAGCTTGGACCCGTTTGAGGGCTACACCTTC
NA	14	TRBJ1-1	NA	TRBV29-1	CSAKPGGVGTEAFF	TGCAGCGCCAAGCCCGGCGGCGTAGGCACTGAAGCTTTCTTT
NA	16	TRBJ2-3	NA	TRBV28	CATNAPSGPAPDTQYF	TGTGCCACTAACGCGCCCTCAGGCCCAGCCCCAGATACGCAGTATTTT
NA	14	TRBJ1-4	NA	TRBV5-6	CASSLKATNEKLFF	TGTGCCAGCAGCCTGAAAGCAACTAATGAAAAACTGTTTTTT
NA	15	TRBJ2-5	TRBD2	TRBV4-2	CASSQFGGAKETQYF	TGTGCCAGCAGCCAGTTCGGGGGGGCAAAAGAGACCCAGTACTTC
NA	18	TRBJ2-7	TRBD2	TRBV7-2	CASSPGLAGGGGSYEQYF	TGTGCCAGCAGCCCGGGACTAGCGGGAGGTGGAGGCTCCTACGAGCAGTACTTC
NA	15	TRBJ2-2	NA	TRBV19	CASTPGVVNTGELFF	TGTGCCAGTACCCCAGGGGTTGTAAACACCGGGGAGCTGTTTTTT
NA	13	TRBJ1-5	TRBD1	TRBV6-1	CASNRGRGWPQHF	TGTGCCAGCAACAGGGGGCGCGGTTGGCCCCAGCATTTT
once	14	TRBJ1-1	NA	TRBV6-1	CASSEAGVHTEAFF	TGTGCCAGCAGTGAAGCGGGGGTACACACTGAAGCTTTCTTT
NA	15	TRBJ1-1	TRBD1	TRBV5-1	CASRDRVNQNTEAFF	TGCGCCAGTCGGGACAGAGTAAACCAAAACACTGAAGCTTTCTTT